Each of the 4 T cell receptor beta chains below was sequenced from the same sample in a study of blood T cell repertoires in COVID-19. Sequencing was performed with immunoSEQ multiplex PCR; in TCRdb, only in-frame clones are kept and a portion is missing. The sample contains 300,000 to 350,000 clones, 90% of which appear only once. Input material: peripheral blood. All receptors come from a woman aged 30 to 39 with COVID-19, enrolled during active disease.

The rearrangement links TRBV9 to TRBJ2-7; TRBD2 might be the D (6 bases). The CDR3 consists of 15 residues. From germline, CDR1 is SGDLS and CDR2 YYNGEE. Between the trimmed V and J ends, which lost 4 bases and 4 bases, there was a span of 18 bases. CDR3 amino acids: CASSTGPGARYEQYF. The CDR3, as DNA: TGTGCCAGCAGCACCGGTCCGGGAGCTCGGTACGAGCAGTACTTC.

The V call is TRBV5-8, the J call TRBJ1-4; the D gene is possibly TRBD1 (6 bases). The ends were cut back, 4 bases at V and 12 bases at J, with 19 bases in the middle. The CDR3 spans 14 residues. Germline CDR1 reads SGHTS; CDR2 reads YDEGEE. CDR3 nucleotide sequence: TGTGCCAGCAGCCCGAACAGGGTTGGTAAGGAACTGTTTTTT. Translated, it gives CASSPNRVGKELFF.

This chain uses TRBV19 with TRBJ1-1; TRBD1 agrees at 8 bases. Germline V gene sequence: CDR1 LNHDA, CDR2 SQIVND (reference sequence). This CDR3 is built from 17 residues. V shed 3 bases, J shed 4 bases, and the junction held 13 bases outside the gene matches. The CDR3 DNA reads as TGTGCCAGTAGTATTTCCCCCCTCGACAGGGGAGGCACTGAAGCTTTCTTT. This translates into CASSISPLDRGGTEAFF.

This chain joins TRBV2 and TRBJ2-5; 7 bases map to TRBD2. This CDR3 has 18 amino acids. V shed 3 bases and J 5 bases; nucleotides not matched to a gene: 18. CDR1 is SNHLY, CDR2 FYNNEI, per germline. Here the CDR3 reads CASSEPTAGWEGRETQYF. The DNA for the CDR3 is TGTGCCAGCAGTGAGCCTACAGCCGGGTGGGAGGGCCGCGAGACCCAGTACTTC.